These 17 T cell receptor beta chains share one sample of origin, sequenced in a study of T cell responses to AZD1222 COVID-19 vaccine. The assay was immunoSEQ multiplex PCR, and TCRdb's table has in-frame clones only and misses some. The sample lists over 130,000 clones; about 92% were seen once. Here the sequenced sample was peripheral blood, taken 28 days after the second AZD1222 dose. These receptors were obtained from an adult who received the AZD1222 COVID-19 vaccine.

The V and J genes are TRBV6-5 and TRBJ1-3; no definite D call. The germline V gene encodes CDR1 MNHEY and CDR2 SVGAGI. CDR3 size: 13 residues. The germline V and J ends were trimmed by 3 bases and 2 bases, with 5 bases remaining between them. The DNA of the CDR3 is TGTGCCAGCAGTTATGAACCTGGAAACACCATATATTTT. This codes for CASSYEPGNTIYF.

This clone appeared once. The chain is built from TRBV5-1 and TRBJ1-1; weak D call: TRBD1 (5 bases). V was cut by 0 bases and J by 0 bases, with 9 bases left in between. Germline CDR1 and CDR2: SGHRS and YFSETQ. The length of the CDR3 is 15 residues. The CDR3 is CASSLANRLNTEAFF. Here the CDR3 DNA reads TGCGCCAGCAGCTTGGCGAACAGGTTGAACACTGAAGCTTTCTTT.

The CDR3 DNA sequence: TGTGCCAGCAGTTACATGACAGGGGGTACCTATGGCTACACCTTC. It specifies CASSYMTGGTYGYTF. This sequence joins TRBV6-5 and TRBJ1-2; 9 nucleotides match TRBD1. The J segment lost 4 bases and the V segment lost 2 bases, leaving 5 bases of the junction unmatched. CDR1 and CDR2 (germline): MNHEY, SVGAGI. This CDR3 region has 15 residues.

In DNA form, the CDR3 reads TGTGCCAGCAGGCCATTCATAAATCAGCCCCAGCATTTT. The encoded protein is CASRPFINQPQHF. The gene calls are TRBV2 and TRBJ1-5; D uncertain. The germline CDR1 and CDR2 sequences are SNHLY and FYNNEI. V was shortened by 6 bases and J by 4 bases, with 10 bases between the two germline ends. This CDR3 has 13 residues.

CDR3 region: CASSKGWVCSIPLLEQYF. In DNA, the CDR3 is TGTGCCAGCAGCAAAGGCTGGGTATGTAGTATACCCCTTCTCGAGCAGTACTTC. V gene TRBV21-1 combines with J gene TRBJ2-7. TRBV21-1 is termed a pseudogene. The CDR3 length is 18 residues.

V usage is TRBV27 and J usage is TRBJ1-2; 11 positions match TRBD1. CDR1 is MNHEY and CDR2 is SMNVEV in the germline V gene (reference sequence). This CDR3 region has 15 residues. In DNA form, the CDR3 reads TGTGCGAATGGCGGGACAGGGGGGGGGAACTATGGCTACACCTTC. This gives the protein CANGGTGGGNYGYTF.

Here the CDR3 DNA reads TGTGCCACCAGTGAGGCGACTAGCGGGAGAGAGGCTACGCAGTATTTT. Amino acid sequence: CATSEATSGREATQYF. The chain uses TRBV24-1 and TRBJ2-3, with TRBD2 identical over 12 bases. The germline CDR1 and CDR2 sequences are KGHDR and SFDVKD. Trimming took 4 bases from V and 8 from J; bases not matched to a gene: 9. CDR3 length: 16 amino acids.

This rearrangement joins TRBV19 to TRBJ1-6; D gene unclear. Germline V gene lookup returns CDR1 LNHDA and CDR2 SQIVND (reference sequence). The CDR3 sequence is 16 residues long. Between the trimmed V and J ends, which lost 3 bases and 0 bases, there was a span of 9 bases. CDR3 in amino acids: CASSISGNSYNSPLHF. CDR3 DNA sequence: TGTGCCAGTAGTATCTCCGGAAACTCCTATAATTCACCCCTCCACTTT.

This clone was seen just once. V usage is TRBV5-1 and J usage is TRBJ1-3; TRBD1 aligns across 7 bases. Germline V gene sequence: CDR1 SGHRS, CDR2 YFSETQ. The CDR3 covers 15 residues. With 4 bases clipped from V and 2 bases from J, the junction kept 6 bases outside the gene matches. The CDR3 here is CASSTTGATGNTIYF. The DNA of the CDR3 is TGCGCCAGCAGCACCACAGGGGCTACTGGAAACACCATATATTTT.

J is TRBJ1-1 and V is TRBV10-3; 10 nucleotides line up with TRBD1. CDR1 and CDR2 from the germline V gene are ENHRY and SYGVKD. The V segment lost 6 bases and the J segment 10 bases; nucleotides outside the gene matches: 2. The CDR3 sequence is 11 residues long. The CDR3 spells CAIRGDRGAFF. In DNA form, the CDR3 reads TGTGCCATCAGGGGGGACAGGGGAGCTTTCTTT.

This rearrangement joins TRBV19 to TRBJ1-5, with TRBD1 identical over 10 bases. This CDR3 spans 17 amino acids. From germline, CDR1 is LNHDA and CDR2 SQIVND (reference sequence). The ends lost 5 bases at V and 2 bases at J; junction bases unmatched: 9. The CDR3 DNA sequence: TGTGCCAGTAGTGCCTGGACAGGGGGGTCAGGCAATCAGCCCCAGCATTTT. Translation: CASSAWTGGSGNQPQHF.

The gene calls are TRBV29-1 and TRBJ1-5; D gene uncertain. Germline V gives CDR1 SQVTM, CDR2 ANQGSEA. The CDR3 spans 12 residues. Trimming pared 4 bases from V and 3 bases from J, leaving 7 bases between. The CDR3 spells CSVAGLNQPQHF. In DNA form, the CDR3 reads TGCAGCGTTGCAGGACTCAATCAGCCCCAGCATTTT.

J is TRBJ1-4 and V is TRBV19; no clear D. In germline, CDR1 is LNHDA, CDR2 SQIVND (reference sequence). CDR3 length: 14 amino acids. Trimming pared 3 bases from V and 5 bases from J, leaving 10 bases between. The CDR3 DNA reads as TGTGCCAGTAGTATCCCGGGGTTGAATGAAAAACTGTTTTTT. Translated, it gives CASSIPGLNEKLFF.

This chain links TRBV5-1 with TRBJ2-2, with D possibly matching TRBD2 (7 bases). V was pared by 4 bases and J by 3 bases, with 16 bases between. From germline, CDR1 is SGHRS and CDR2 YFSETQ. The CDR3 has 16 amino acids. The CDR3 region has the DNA TGCGCCAGCAGCCCCGTTCGGGGGGCGGACACCGGGGAGCTGTTTTTT. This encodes CASSPVRGADTGELFF. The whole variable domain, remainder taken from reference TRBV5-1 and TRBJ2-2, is KAGVTQTPRYLIKTRGQQVTLSCSPISGHRSVSWYQQTPGQGLQFLFEYFSETQRNKGNFPGRFSGRQFSNSRSEMNVSTLELGDSALYLCASSPVRGADTGELFFGEGSRLTVL.

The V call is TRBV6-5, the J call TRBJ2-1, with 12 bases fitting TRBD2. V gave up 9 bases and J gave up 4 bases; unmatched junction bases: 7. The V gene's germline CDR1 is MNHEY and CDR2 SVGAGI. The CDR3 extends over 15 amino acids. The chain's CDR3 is CASRSGTSGYNEQFF. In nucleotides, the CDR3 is TGTGCCAGTCGCTCCGGGACTAGCGGGTACAATGAGCAGTTCTTC.

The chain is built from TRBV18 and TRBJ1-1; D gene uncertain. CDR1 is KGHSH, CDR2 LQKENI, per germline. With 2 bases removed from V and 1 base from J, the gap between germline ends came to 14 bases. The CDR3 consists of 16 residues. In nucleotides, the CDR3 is TGTGCCAGCTCACCAACGGACCCACCGCGGAACACTGAAGCTTTCTTT. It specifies CASSPTDPPRNTEAFF.

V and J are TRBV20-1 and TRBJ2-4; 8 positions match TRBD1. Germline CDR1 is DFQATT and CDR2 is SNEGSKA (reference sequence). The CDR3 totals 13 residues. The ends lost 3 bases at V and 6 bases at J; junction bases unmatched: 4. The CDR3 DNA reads TGCAGTGCTAGTCCCGGACAGGGAAACATTCAGTACTTC. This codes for CSASPGQGNIQYF.